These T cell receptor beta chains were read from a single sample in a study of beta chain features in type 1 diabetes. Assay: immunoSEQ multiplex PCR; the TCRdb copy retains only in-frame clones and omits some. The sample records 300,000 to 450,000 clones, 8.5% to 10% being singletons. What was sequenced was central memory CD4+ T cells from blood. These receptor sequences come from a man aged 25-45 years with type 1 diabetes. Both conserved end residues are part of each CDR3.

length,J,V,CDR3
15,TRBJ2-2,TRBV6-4,CASSSQGLVPGELFF
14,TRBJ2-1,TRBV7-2,CASSSGLGHGEQFF
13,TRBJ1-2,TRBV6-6,CASRQDTWYGYTF
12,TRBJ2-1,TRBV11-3,CASSSLVDEQFF
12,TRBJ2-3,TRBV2,CASRRDADTQYF
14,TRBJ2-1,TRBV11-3,CASSLGSLSNEQFF
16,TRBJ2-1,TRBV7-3,CASSKGTSGRLNEQFF
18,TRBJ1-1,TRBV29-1,CSVGGSSTSGRGFTEAFF
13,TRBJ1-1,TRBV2,CASSLNRDTEAFF
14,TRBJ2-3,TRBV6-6,CASSRGTLTDTQYF
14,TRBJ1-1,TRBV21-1,CASSATGTRTEAFF
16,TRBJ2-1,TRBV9,CASSVTGTSGSGEQFF
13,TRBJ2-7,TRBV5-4,CASSRTAADEQYF
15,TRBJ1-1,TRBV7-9,CASSALQGSSTEAFF
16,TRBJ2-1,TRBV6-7,CASSYRRLAGRNEQFF
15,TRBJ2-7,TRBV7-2,CASSRRTGGEYEQYF
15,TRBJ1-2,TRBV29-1,CSVEESGTGGYGYTF
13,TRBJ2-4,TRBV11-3,CASSLGEGDIQYF
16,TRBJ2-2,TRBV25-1,CASSEYQGSGTGELFF
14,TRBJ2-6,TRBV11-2,CASSFRDRANVLTF
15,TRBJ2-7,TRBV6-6,CASTLMGLAGAEQYF
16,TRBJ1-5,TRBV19,CASSIIPASSNQPQHF
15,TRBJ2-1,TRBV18,CASSPFGSGDNEQFF
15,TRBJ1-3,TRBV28,CASSLIGAAGNTIYF
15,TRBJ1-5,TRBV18,CASSTGTGVNQPQHF
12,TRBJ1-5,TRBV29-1,CSVGAGDQPQHF
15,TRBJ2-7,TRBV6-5,CASRGTGTGDYEQYF
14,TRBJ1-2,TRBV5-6,CASSFGQALGGYTF
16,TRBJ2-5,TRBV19,CASSIGDPWYQETQYF
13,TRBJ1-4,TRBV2,CASRGRVFEKLFF
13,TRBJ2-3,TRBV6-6,CATSTSGIGTQYF
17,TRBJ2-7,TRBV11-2,CASSLEGRGGVAYEQYF
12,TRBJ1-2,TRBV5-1,CASSLDAYGYTF
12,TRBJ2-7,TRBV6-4,CASSGPDYEQYF
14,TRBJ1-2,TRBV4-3,CASSQVVGIGGYTF
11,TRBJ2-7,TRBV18,CASSHNHEQYF
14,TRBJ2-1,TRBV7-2,CASTMILAGVEQFF
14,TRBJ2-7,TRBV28,CASSHQTDSYEQYF
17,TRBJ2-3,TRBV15,CATSRGGTGRLRDTQYF
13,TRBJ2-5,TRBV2,CASVLARGETQYF
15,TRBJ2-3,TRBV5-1,CASSSSPTSGDTQYF
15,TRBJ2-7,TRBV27,CASSPLTGNVDEQYF
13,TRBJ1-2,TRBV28,CASSTFWVYGYTF
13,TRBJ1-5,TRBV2,CASHRVPNQPQHF
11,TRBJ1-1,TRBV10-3,CAISGAGEAFF
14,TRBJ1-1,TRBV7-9,CASSLGGHGTEAFF
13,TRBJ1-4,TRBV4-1,CASSQDQLEKLFF
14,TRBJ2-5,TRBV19,CASSSTGLVETQYF
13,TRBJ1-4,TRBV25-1,CASSQPTNEKLFF